The 14 T cell receptor beta chains below were found in one sample sequenced in a study of T-cell memory formation after mild COVID-19. Via MiXCR, TCRdb re-called the 5' RACE reads, giving one row per CDR3 protein. This table holds about 350,000 distinct CDR3 sequences, roughly an eighth found once. Material for sequencing was PBMCs or a T cell subset sorted from them (not recorded which). These receptors were collected from a man aged 18-30 years who had mild COVID-19 (a few samples of this study predate the infection). Cell type and time point are not known.

This clonotype showed up just a few times. The J gene is TRBJ1-2, the V gene TRBV15; D gene unclear. The germline V and J ends were trimmed by 6 bases and 2 bases, with 10 bases remaining between them. The CDR3 spans 13 residues. The germline V gene encodes CDR1 LNHNV and CDR2 YYDKDF (reference sequence). The CDR3 region has the DNA TGTGCCACCAGTCTAGACACCAACTATGGCTACACCTTC. Amino acids: CATSLDTNYGYTF.

This clonotype was detected only a few times. The V gene is TRBV6-5, the J gene TRBJ1-4; 8 bases agree with TRBD1. Per the germline V gene, CDR1 is MNHEY and CDR2 is SVGAGI. With V trimmed by 7 bases and J by 7 bases, 8 bases remained unmatched. The CDR3 is 14 residues long. CDR3 DNA sequence: TGTGCCAGCACCGCCCAGACAGGGGCTGAAAAACTGTTTTTT. Translating gives CASTAQTGAEKLFF.

This clonotype was seen a few times. The gene calls are TRBV10-3 and TRBJ2-5; TRBD1 is a possible D gene (8 bases). The germline V and J ends were trimmed by 10 bases and 4 bases, with 16 bases remaining between them. The germline V gene encodes CDR1 ENHRY and CDR2 SYGVKD. CDR3 length: 13 amino acids. CDR3 amino acids: CATTGGGRETQYF. The CDR3 DNA sequence: TGTGCCACCACAGGGGGGGGGCGAGAGACCCAGTACTTC.

DNA of the CDR3: TGTGCCAGCAGGACAGGGATCCATGAGCAGTTCTTC. Protein: CASRTGIHEQFF. The chain has TRBV6-5 and TRBJ2-1; 7 bases agree with TRBD1. The junction had 4 bases not matched to a gene; V was cut back by 6 bases and J by 8 bases. The CDR3 covers 12 residues. CDR1 and CDR2 from the germline V gene are MNHEY and SVGAGI.

This chain joins TRBV20-1 and TRBJ2-4; no firm D call. V dropped 3 bases and J dropped 0 bases, with 9 bases sitting between them. The CDR3 runs 14 residues. CDR1 is DFQATT, CDR2 SNEGSKA, per germline (reference sequence). As DNA, the CDR3 is TGCAGTGCTAGGAGCTCTCAAGCCAAAAACATTCAGTACTTC. Translated: CSARSSQAKNIQYF.

This clonotype occurred a few times. The gene calls are TRBV4-1 and TRBJ1-2, with D maybe TRBD1 (5 bases). V was shortened by 1 base and J by 8 bases, with 14 bases between the two germline ends. This CDR3 is built from 14 residues. Germline values: CDR1 MGHRA, CDR2 YSYEKL. The CDR3 sequence: CASSQGYRLRGYTF. The CDR3 DNA reads TGCGCCAGCAGCCAAGGGTACAGGCTCCGCGGCTACACCTTC.

This clonotype was picked up a small number of times. The rearrangement uses TRBV4-3 and TRBJ1-2, with D tentatively TRBD1 (6 bases). This CDR3 has 14 residues. Germline assignment: CDR1 LGHNA and CDR2 YSLEER. Trimming left V 4 bases short and J 4 bases short, with 13 bases between. CDR3 DNA sequence: TGCGCCAGCAGCCGATCCTCAGGGGCCTATGGCTACACCTTC. It codes for CASSRSSGAYGYTF.

The chain carries TRBV7-9 and TRBJ2-3; maybe TRBD1 (6 bases). This CDR3 comprises 14 residues. CDR1 and CDR2 (germline): SEHNR, FQNEAQ (reference sequence). The V and J ends lost 6 bases and 2 bases respectively, with 12 bases between them. CDR3 amino acids: CASRAWTDTDTQYF. The DNA of the CDR3 is TGTGCCAGCAGGGCGTGGACAGACACAGATACGCAGTATTTT. Combining the CDR3 with reference TRBV7-9 and TRBJ2-3 gives the whole variable domain DTGVSQNPRHKITKRGQNVTFRCDPISEHNRLYWYRQTLGQGPEFLTYFQNEAQLEKSRLLSDRFSAERPKGSFSTLEIQRTEQGDSAMYLCASRAWTDTDTQYFGPGTRLTVL.

The chain has TRBV12-3 or TRBV12-4 and TRBJ2-3, with 7 bases fitting TRBD2. The V gene end was trimmed by 6 bases and the J gene end by 2 bases; junction bases not matched to a gene: 5. CDR3 length equals 14 residues. CDR3: CASSTRGVTDTQYF. CDR3 DNA: TGTGCCAGCAGCACCCGGGGGGTCACAGATACGCAGTATTTT.

This clonotype showed up just a few times. The genes are TRBV12-3 or TRBV12-4 and TRBJ2-2; D may be TRBD1 (7 bases). Trimming took off 5 bases at V and 3 bases at J, with 13 bases between the two ends. There are 15 residues in the CDR3. CDR3 sequence (DNA): TGTGCCAGCAGTCCGCCCAGGGGGGACACCGGGGAGCTGTTTTTT. Its protein product is CASSPPRGDTGELFF.

This clonotype appeared many times. This CDR3 reads CASSPELGTDTQYF. The CDR3 region has the DNA TGCGCCAGCAGCCCCGAGCTAGGCACAGATACGCAGTATTTT. V is TRBV5-1 and J is TRBJ2-3; unclear D gene. Trimming shortened V by 4 bases and J by 1 base, and 10 bases separated the two germline ends. Germline V lookup: CDR1 SGHRS, CDR2 YFSETQ. CDR3 length: 14 residues.

There are many counts of this clonotype. The rearrangement links TRBV5-1 to TRBJ2-2; TRBD1 agrees at 7 bases. Looked up from germline, CDR1 is SGHRS and CDR2 is YFSETQ. The CDR3 totals 15 residues. V was clipped by 3 bases and J by 2 bases; unmatched bases: 4. The CDR3 region has the DNA TGCGCCAGCAGCTCCTGGGACAGCAACACCGGGGAGCTGTTTTTT. Its translation is CASSSWDSNTGELFF.

This clonotype was detected many times. The rearrangement links TRBV7-2 to TRBJ2-1; 7 bases match TRBD1. CDR1 and CDR2 from the germline V gene are SGHTA and FQGNSA. With 0 bases clipped from V and 7 bases from J, the junction kept 6 bases outside the gene matches. This CDR3 has 15 amino acids. Here the CDR3 reads CASSLATGVVNEQFF. In DNA, the CDR3 is TGTGCCAGCAGCTTAGCAACAGGGGTGGTTAATGAGCAGTTCTTC.

J is TRBJ2-1 and V is TRBV14, with D possibly being TRBD1 (7 bases). Per the germline V gene, CDR1 is SGHDN and CDR2 is FVKESK. Deletions cut 2 bases from V and 3 bases from J, with 23 bases between. The CDR3 spans 19 residues. The CDR3 DNA reads as TGTGCCAGCAGCCAAAGGACAGGCCCCTCGGGGGCCTTCTACAATGAGCAGTTCTTC. This encodes CASSQRTGPSGAFYNEQFF.